This TCR beta chain was recorded in a study of identical twins. Study-wide points: It was possible that invariant MAIT and iNKT cells partly confounded the zero-insertion analyses. Reduced insertions were recorded for abundant cord blood beta clonotypes, with no such pattern in memory repertoires.

V was cut by 4 bases and J by 5 bases, with 18 bases left in between. The germline gives CDR1 SGHRS, CDR2 YFSETQ. The CDR3 contains 15 residues. This clonotype was counted many times. Its matching antigen is unknown. MiXCR was run by TCRdb on the 5' RACE reads, yielding one entry per CDR3 protein. Found here are 700,000 or so distinct CDR3 sequences, 8.6% of them singletons; the top ten hold around 0.98%. These data are also associated with another study on yellow fever vaccine responses in identical twins.

The J gene is TRBJ2-5, the V gene TRBV5-1; perhaps TRBD1 as D (6 bases). The TCR originated in a woman aged 18 to 35 in good health. The sequenced sample consisted of PBMCs. CDR3 protein: CASSRATTGLETQYF. DNA for the CDR3: TGCGCCAGCAGCCGAGCAACTACAGGGTTGGAGACCCAGTACTTC. The variable domain in full, with the rest retrieved from reference TRBV5-1 and TRBJ2-5, is KAGVTQTPRYLIKTRGQQVTLSCSPISGHRSVSWYQQTPGQGLQFLFEYFSETQRNKGNFPGRFSGRQFSNSRSEMNVSTLELGDSALYLCASSRATTGLETQYFGPGTRLLVL.